Following are 11 T cell receptor beta chains from one sample sequenced in a study of shared clonotypes between healthy human individuals. The method was immunoSEQ multiplex PCR; TCRdb's version includes in-frame clones alone and lacks a portion of them. This sample has roughly 2,000,000 clones; less than 95% occur once, and the top ten carry around 1.2%. CD45RO-negative cells were positively selected for CCR7, leaving out terminally differentiated effector memory CD45RA+ cells. The sample comprised naive CD8+ T cells sorted from blood. The origin of the receptors is a man younger than 30 in good health.

Turning to this clone: Germline is not matched at one junction end, which may reflect a read error. The chain uses TRBV20-1 and TRBJ1-4, with 9 bases aligning to TRBD1. The CDR3 runs 8 residues. Germline V gene lookup returns CDR1 DFQATT and CDR2 SNEGSKA (reference sequence). The CDR3 DNA reads as TGCAGTGACCGGACAGGGGTTTTT. It is translated as CSDRTGVF.

The chain recombines TRBV5-1 with TRBJ2-7; possible D gene TRBD1, 5 bases. Trimming cost V 4 bases and J 1 base, with 12 bases left between them. CDR3 size: 14 residues. CDR1 SGHRS and CDR2 YFSETQ come from the germline V gene. The DNA of the CDR3 is TGCGCCAGCAGCCCGTGGGGCAGATCCTACGAGCAGTACTTC. Translation gives CASSPWGRSYEQYF.

This sequence joins TRBV28 and TRBJ2-7; D not resolved. Trimming shortened V by 5 bases and J by 2 bases, and 7 bases separated the two germline ends. The CDR3 totals 12 residues. Germline loops: CDR1 MDHEN, CDR2 SYDVKM. The CDR3 nucleotides are TGTGCCAGCAGTCCAGGCACCTACGAGCAGTACTTC. As protein: CASSPGTYEQYF.

This sequence joins TRBV4-1 and TRBJ2-1, with D perhaps matching TRBD1 or TRBD2 (5 bases each). Trimming took 4 bases from V and 2 from J, leaving 12 bases between them. The CDR3 consists of 15 residues. CDR1 MGHRA and CDR2 YSYEKL come from the germline V gene. The CDR3 loop is CASSLSGPPYNEQFF. The CDR3 DNA reads as TGCGCCAGCAGCCTATCGGGACCACCCTACAATGAGCAGTTCTTC.

The V gene is TRBV10-1, the J gene TRBJ1-5; no definite D call. Trimming shortened V by 11 bases and J by 2 bases, and 1 base separated the two germline ends. The germline V gene encodes CDR1 WNHNN and CDR2 SYGVQD (reference sequence). This CDR3 region has 9 residues. The CDR3 region is CAGNQPQHF. The CDR3 DNA sequence: TGCGCCGGCAATCAGCCCCAGCATTTT.

The gene calls are TRBV6-5 and TRBJ2-7; 7 bases are shared with TRBD1. The CDR3 is 15 amino acids. Germline loops: CDR1 MNHEY, CDR2 SVGAGI. Unmatched junction bases numbered 11, after V lost 5 bases and J lost 4 bases. DNA for the CDR3: TGTGCCAGCAGTCCCTTCGACAGGGCTTTTTACGAGCAGTACTTC. Its translation: CASSPFDRAFYEQYF.

The rearrangement links TRBV28 to TRBJ1-4; D remains ambiguous. V shed 7 bases and J shed 6 bases, with 15 bases lying between them. Germline CDR1 reads MDHEN; CDR2 reads SYDVKM. This CDR3 region has 14 residues. CDR3 nucleotides: TGTGCCAGCATTGGAATAGGGTTGGATGAAAAACTGTTTTTT. It is translated as CASIGIGLDEKLFF.

In the case of this clone: This specimen includes other DNA sequences encoding the same CDR3. The V and J genes are TRBV9 and TRBJ2-7, with 9 bases that match TRBD1. V trimming: 7 bases; J trimming: 2 bases; junction bases outside the gene matches: 7. This CDR3 has 14 residues. CDR1 SGDLS and CDR2 YYNGEE come from the germline V gene. The CDR3 is CASSPWTGAYEQYF. CDR3 in DNA: TGTGCCAGCTCCCCTTGGACAGGGGCCTACGAGCAGTACTTC.

The chain uses TRBV19 and TRBJ1-2; a possible D gene is TRBD1 (5 bases). The germline CDR1 and CDR2 sequences are LNHDA and SQIVND (reference sequence). The CDR3 extends over 13 amino acids. Between the trimmed V and J ends, which lost 8 bases and 4 bases, there was a span of 14 bases. CDR3: CASSPQGPYGYTF. CDR3 DNA sequence: TGTGCCAGTTCCCCCCAGGGACCCTATGGCTACACCTTC. The full variable domain, with the rest looked up from reference TRBV19 and TRBJ1-2, is DGGITQSPKYLFRKEGQNVTLSCEQNLNHDAMYWYRQDPGQGLRLIYYSQIVNDFQKGDIAEGYSVSREKKESFPLTVTSAQKNPTAFYLCASSPQGPYGYTFGSGTRLTVV.

The rearrangement uses TRBV28 and TRBJ2-1, with D maybe TRBD2 (7 bases). The germline V and J ends were trimmed by 3 bases and 7 bases, with 16 bases remaining between them. From germline, CDR1 is MDHEN and CDR2 SYDVKM. CDR3 length: 15 amino acids. The CDR3 is CASSLLGEGGNEQFF. The CDR3 DNA is TGTGCCAGCAGTTTGCTCGGAGAGGGGGGGAATGAGCAGTTCTTC. Full variable domain (missing parts from reference TRBV28 and TRBJ2-1): DVKVTQSSRYLVKRTGEKVFLECVQDMDHENMFWYRQDPGLGLRLIYFSYDVKMKEKGDIPEGYSVSREKKERFSLILESASTNQTSMYLCASSLLGEGGNEQFFGPGTRLTVL.

This sequence joins TRBV7-9 and TRBJ1-1, with D possibly being TRBD1 (6 bases). V shed 8 bases and J shed 6 bases, with 13 bases lying between them. The CDR3 has 12 residues. CDR1 and CDR2 (germline): SEHNR, FQNEAQ (reference sequence). CDR3 coding DNA: TGTGCCAGCGCAGGGGCCTTCCCTGAAGCTTTCTTT. This gives the protein CASAGAFPEAFF.